This TCR beta chain was profiled in a study of circulating CD8 cells and anti-PD-1 response in melanoma. In the study overall: Of 13 patients, seven got anti-PD-1 first and six had prior therapy.

Trimming stripped 0 bases from V and 4 bases from J, with 3 bases between. Germline V gene lookup returns CDR1 LNHDA and CDR2 SQIVND (reference sequence). The CDR3 is 13 residues long. Study-wide results and caveats: Experiments were generally run without replicates.

This clonotype occurred a few times. Its antigen is currently unknown. Each library started from around 15 ng of total RNA using the QIAseq Immune Repertoire TCR panel. TCRdb passed the reads through MiXCR, listing each CDR3 protein once. The sample consists of around 1,700 distinct CDR3 sequences, 9% to 9.5% of them appearing once. Sorting of live CD3+CD8+TCRalphabeta+ cells by PD-1 and/or TIGIT gave four subsets. The material was CD8+ T cells from PBMCs, obtained at baseline or after one month of anti-PD-1 therapy (not recorded which). The receptor was derived from a human donor with melanoma. This chain connects TRBV19 to TRBJ2-2; unclear D gene. The CDR3 DNA sequence: TGTGCCAGTAGTATAGAAACCACCGGGGAGCTGTTTTTT. As protein: CASSIETTGELFF.